A single sample is the source of the 26 T cell receptor beta chains below, sequenced in a study of blood T cell repertoires in COVID-19. The repertoire was sequenced with immunoSEQ multiplex PCR; TCRdb's copy has only in-frame clones and lacks some. Of roughly 220,000 clones in the sample, 70% to 90% were seen once. The material sequenced was peripheral blood. The receptors come from a man between 25 and 39 years old who had recovered from COVID-19.

J is TRBJ2-2 and V is TRBV19, with 8 nucleotides matching TRBD2. The V and J ends lost 4 bases and 3 bases, in that order; junction bases with no gene match: 13. Germline lookup yields CDR1 LNHDA and CDR2 SQIVND (reference sequence). The CDR3 spans 18 residues. As DNA, the CDR3 is TGTGCCAGTAGTAGCCTAGCGGGCCCCTCTCCCTACACCGGGGAGCTGTTTTTT. Protein product: CASSSLAGPSPYTGELFF. The full variable domain, rest sourced from reference TRBV19 and TRBJ2-2, is DGGITQSPKYLFRKEGQNVTLSCEQNLNHDAMYWYRQDPGQGLRLIYYSQIVNDFQKGDIAEGYSVSREKKESFPLTVTSAQKNPTAFYLCASSSLAGPSPYTGELFFGEGSRLTVL.

This rearrangement joins TRBV13 to TRBJ2-1, with 8 bases aligning to TRBD1. The CDR3 loop spans 14 amino acids. Trimming removed 5 bases from V and 9 bases from J; junction bases left unmatched: 9. CDR1 is PRHDT and CDR2 is FYEKMQ in the germline V gene (reference sequence). In DNA, the CDR3 is TGTGCCAGCAGCCCCCAGCAGGGGGCGGGTGAGCAGTTCTTC. Encoded protein: CASSPQQGAGEQFF.

V is TRBV5-1 and J is TRBJ1-4; 7 bases line up with TRBD1. V lost 4 bases, J lost 0 bases, and 9 bases stayed unmatched. CDR3 size: 17 residues. CDR1 and CDR2 (germline): SGHRS, YFSETQ. The CDR3 loop reads CASSVTGASATNEKLFF. The DNA of the CDR3 is TGCGCCAGCAGCGTAACAGGGGCCTCAGCAACTAATGAAAAACTGTTTTTT.

The CDR3 protein is CASSSGIAGGGETQYF. The DNA of the CDR3 is TGTGCCAGCAGCTCCGGAATAGCGGGGGGCGGAGAGACCCAGTACTTC. The V and J genes are TRBV5-4 and TRBJ2-5; the match to TRBD2 covers 10 bases. V lost 3 bases to trimming and J lost 4 bases; unmatched junction nucleotides: 9. Per the germline V gene, CDR1 is SGHNT and CDR2 is YYREEE (reference sequence). This CDR3 is 16 amino acids long.

The genes are TRBV2 and TRBJ2-1, with D possibly TRBD2 on 6 matching bases. CDR1 and CDR2 (germline): SNHLY, FYNNEI. CDR3 size: 15 residues. V dropped 6 bases and J dropped 0 bases, with 12 bases sitting between them. CDR3 in DNA: TGTGCCAGCAGCCAAACCGGGGGCTCCTACAATGAGCAGTTCTTC. Its translation: CASSQTGGSYNEQFF.

The chain couples TRBV2 to TRBJ1-4; TRBD1 is a possible D gene (5 bases). Trimming removed 6 bases from V and 6 bases from J, with 17 bases in between. This CDR3 contains 15 residues. CDR1 SNHLY and CDR2 FYNNEI come from the germline V gene. The CDR3 nucleotides read TGTGCCAGCAGCTCCTCGGGCAGGGCCGATGAAAAACTGTTTTTT. Its translation: CASSSSGRADEKLFF.

V is TRBV5-6 and J is TRBJ2-4; tentatively, D is TRBD1 (7 bases). This CDR3 region has 15 residues. The V gene lost 6 bases and the J gene lost 4 bases, with 17 bases spanning the gap. Germline V gene lookup returns CDR1 SGHDT and CDR2 YYEEEE. As DNA, the CDR3 is TGTGCCAGCAACGGGGGACAGAACCATAAAAACATTCAGTACTTC. It yields the protein CASNGGQNHKNIQYF.

J is TRBJ2-1 and V is TRBV5-1; TRBD2 is a possible D gene (6 bases). Between the trimmed V and J ends, which lost 2 bases and 7 bases, there was a span of 19 bases. This CDR3 is built from 16 residues. Germline CDR1 SGHRS, CDR2 YFSETQ. CDR3 nucleotide sequence: TGCGCCAGCAGCTTTCCAGGCGGGGTTATCGGGAATGAGCAGTTCTTC. Protein product: CASSFPGGVIGNEQFF.

The gene calls are TRBV6-1 and TRBJ1-1; D may be TRBD1 (6 bases). Between the trimmed V and J ends, which lost 1 base and 4 bases, there was a span of 13 bases. CDR1 is MNHNS and CDR2 is SASEGT in the germline V gene. The CDR3 length is 15 residues. CDR3 nucleotides: TGTGCCAGCAGTGAAGAAGGGGGGGGTGGCACTGAAGCTTTCTTT. It encodes CASSEEGGGGTEAFF.

V is TRBV5-5 and J is TRBJ1-4, with 7 bases matching TRBD1. Germline CDR1 SGHKS, CDR2 YYEKEE (reference sequence). The CDR3 has 17 amino acids. V lost 0 bases to trimming and J lost 1 base; unmatched junction nucleotides: 6. In nucleotides, the CDR3 is TGTGCCAGCAGCTTGGGGGTGACAGGGTTAACTAATGAAAAACTGTTTTTT. Translated, it gives CASSLGVTGLTNEKLFF.

The chain couples TRBV29-1 to TRBJ2-3; weak D call: TRBD2 (6 bases). V dropped 7 bases and J dropped 4 bases, with 18 bases sitting between them. Germline assignment: CDR1 SQVTM and CDR2 ANQGSEA. CDR3 length: 14 amino acids. CDR3 DNA sequence: TGCAGCGCCCGTACCGGGACTGATGCAGATACGCAGTATTTT. Protein product: CSARTGTDADTQYF.

CDR3 coding DNA: TGTGCCAGCAGTCAGTACGCAGGGGTCGGAAACACCATATATTTT. This sequence encodes CASSQYAGVGNTIYF. V and J are TRBV2 and TRBJ1-3; D may be TRBD1 (6 bases). The CDR3 has 15 residues. Trimming shortened V by 5 bases and J by 4 bases, and 15 bases separated the two germline ends. Germline lookup yields CDR1 SNHLY and CDR2 FYNNEI.

The J gene is TRBJ1-4, the V gene TRBV5-1; tentative D call: TRBD1 (6 bases). CDR1 SGHRS and CDR2 YFSETQ come from the germline V gene. V lost 4 bases and J lost 12, with 19 bases in between. The CDR3 consists of 14 residues. The DNA of the CDR3 is TGCGCCAGCAGCCTGGACCGACAGGCAGGGGAACTGTTTTTT. Its translation is CASSLDRQAGELFF.

The chain combines TRBV15 with TRBJ2-2; 9 bases align to TRBD1. This CDR3 is built from 17 residues. J was trimmed by 0 bases and V by 3 bases; bases with no gene match: 5. In germline, CDR1 is LNHNV, CDR2 YYDKDF (reference sequence). The CDR3 region has the DNA TGTGCCACCAGCAGTTCCGACAGGGGGACGAACACCGGGGAGCTGTTTTTT. Translating gives CATSSSDRGTNTGELFF.

The rearrangement uses TRBV3-1 (or the pseudogene TRBV3-2) and TRBJ1-4, with 8 bases aligning to TRBD1. V lost 5 bases and J lost 2; bases outside the gene matches: 1. This CDR3 has 14 residues. From germline, CDR1 is LGHDT and CDR2 YNNKEL (reference sequence). The CDR3 DNA is TGTGCCAGCAGCAGGACAGGGACTAATGAAAAACTGTTTTTT. This gives the protein CASSRTGTNEKLFF.

The rearrangement links TRBV3-1 (or the pseudogene TRBV3-2) to TRBJ2-7; TRBD1 aligns across 8 bases. The CDR3 is made up of 17 amino acids. The V and J ends lost 4 bases and 3 bases, in that order; junction bases with no gene match: 14. Germline CDR1 is LGHDT and CDR2 is YNNKEL (reference sequence). The CDR3 sequence is CASSPGTGLQPDYEQYF. In DNA, the CDR3 is TGTGCCAGCAGCCCCGGGACAGGCCTTCAACCGGACTACGAGCAGTACTTC.

The genes are TRBV4-1 and TRBJ1-1; the D is unclear. Trimming took off 4 bases at V and 1 base at J, with 16 bases between the two ends. The V gene's germline CDR1 is MGHRA and CDR2 YSYEKL. The CDR3 runs 16 residues. This CDR3 reads CASSPRSEEPNTEAFF. The CDR3, as DNA: TGCGCCAGCAGCCCAAGGTCAGAGGAACCGAACACTGAAGCTTTCTTT.

The V and J genes are TRBV3-1 (or the pseudogene TRBV3-2) and TRBJ2-2; 10 bases match TRBD1. V was pared by 6 bases and J by 1 base, with 8 bases of the junction left unmatched. Germline V gene lookup returns CDR1 LGHDT and CDR2 YNNKEL (reference sequence). This CDR3 region has 17 residues. The CDR3 bases are TGTGCCAGCAGAAAGACAGGGGGCACATGGAACACCGGGGAGCTGTTTTTT. Protein: CASRKTGGTWNTGELFF.

A single count supports this clone. The rearrangement links TRBV25-1 to TRBJ1-6; D is undetermined. The V gene lost 3 bases and the J gene lost 17 bases, with 20 bases spanning the gap. In germline, CDR1 is MGHDK, CDR2 SYGVNS. The CDR3 contains 14 residues. The CDR3 loop reads CASSDGWPTQDFHF. CDR3 DNA: TGTGCCAGCAGTGATGGATGGCCCACGCAGGATTTCCACTTT.

This chain's CDR3 is CASTRQGATGELFF. In nucleotides, the CDR3 is TGTGCCAGCACTCGACAGGGGGCTACCGGGGAGCTGTTTTTT. This sequence joins TRBV6-5 and TRBJ2-2, with TRBD1 identical over 10 bases. There are 14 residues in the CDR3. V lost 7 bases, J lost 5 bases, and 4 bases stayed unmatched. Germline CDR1 MNHEY, CDR2 SVGAGI.

This chain links TRBV7-2 with TRBJ2-5, with D unclear. CDR1 is SGHTA and CDR2 is FQGNSA in the germline V gene. This CDR3 has 14 amino acids. V shed 6 bases and J shed 4 bases, with 15 bases lying between them. In DNA form, the CDR3 reads TGTGCCAGCAGTTACCGATGGGTAGCAGAGACCCAGTACTTC. This gives the protein CASSYRWVAETQYF.

The genes are TRBV6-6 and TRBJ2-5; 12 bases align to TRBD2. Germline V gene sequence: CDR1 MNHNY, CDR2 SVGAGI (reference sequence). This CDR3 spans 16 amino acids. The J segment lost 3 bases and the V segment lost 5 bases, leaving 7 bases of the junction unmatched. CDR3 loop: CASSGPSGGAEETQYF. The CDR3 DNA sequence: TGTGCCAGCAGTGGACCTAGCGGGGGGGCCGAAGAGACCCAGTACTTC.

For this clone: At the DNA level, this CDR3 is encoded by other sequences in the same sample as well. V and J are TRBV27 and TRBJ1-1, with a weak D call TRBD1 (5 bases). The CDR3 totals 13 residues. Between the trimmed V and J ends, which lost 3 bases and 5 bases, there was a span of 10 bases. Germline V lookup: CDR1 MNHEY, CDR2 SMNVEV (reference sequence). The CDR3 DNA sequence: TGTGCCAGCAGTTTCTTGGGGGGAACTGAAGCTTTCTTT. Protein product: CASSFLGGTEAFF.

The chain joins TRBV5-4 to TRBJ1-6; D unclear. Germline V gene data show CDR1 as SGHNT and CDR2 as YYREEE (reference sequence). Between the trimmed V and J ends, which lost 4 bases and 0 bases, there was a span of 17 bases. The CDR3 sequence is 18 residues long. For the CDR3, the DNA is TGTGCCAGCAGCCCCACCGTGGCCGGGAGCTCCTATAATTCACCCCTCCACTTT. Amino acids: CASSPTVAGSSYNSPLHF.

This sequence joins TRBV4-3 and TRBJ1-1; a weak D match, TRBD1 (6 bases). The CDR3 contains 16 residues. V was trimmed by 2 bases and J by 1 base, leaving 14 bases between them. From germline, CDR1 is LGHNA and CDR2 YSLEER. The CDR3 sequence is CASSQRGFSENTEAFF. The CDR3, as DNA: TGCGCCAGCAGCCAAAGGGGGTTTTCGGAGAACACTGAAGCTTTCTTT.

The V and J genes are TRBV4-1 and TRBJ2-7; 10 nucleotides agree with TRBD2. Germline V gene data show CDR1 as MGHRA and CDR2 as YSYEKL. V shed 4 bases and J 0 bases; nucleotides not matched to a gene: 3. The CDR3 has 15 residues. CDR3 in amino acids: CASSPTSGASYEQYF. Here the CDR3 DNA reads TGCGCCAGCAGCCCAACTAGCGGGGCCTCCTACGAGCAGTACTTC.